This TCR beta chain is from a study of technical replicates of blood from a few donors. Profiling relied on immunoSEQ multiplex PCR, and the TCRdb table lists in-frame clones only, not all of them. The sample lists around 92,000 clones; 95% were seen once. The source is a human donor in good health. The sample was T cells isolated from PBMCs.

The DNA for the CDR3 is TGTGCCAGTAAAGAGTGGGACTCCTCCTACGAGCAGTACTTC. This sequence encodes CASKEWDSSYEQYF. This chain links TRBV19 with TRBJ2-7, with D tentatively TRBD2 (6 bases). Trimming removed 7 bases at V and 0 bases at J, with 13 bases between. The germline V gene has CDR1 LNHDA and CDR2 SQIVND (reference sequence). This CDR3 spans 14 amino acids.